The rows below give T cell receptor beta chains drawn from one sample of a study of blood T cell repertoires in COVID-19. Sequencing used immunoSEQ multiplex PCR; TCRdb keeps in-frame clones, though not all of them. The table lists hundreds of thousands of clones, approximately 90% of them singletons. The material sequenced was peripheral blood. The receptor source for this set is a man in his forties with acute or convalescent COVID-19. CDR3s leave out the opening cysteine and the closing phenylalanine or tryptophan.

TRBV24-1,TRBJ2-7,ATSGQTYEQY
TRBV29-1,TRBJ2-7,SVETFRTEHYEQY
TRBV9,TRBJ1-1,ASTQGDRNTEAF
TRBV7-3,TRBJ2-7,ASSPTGTSGGSYEQY
TRBV6-5,TRBJ2-5,ASSLAWGEQETQY
TRBV2,TRBJ2-2,ATGFAGDHRIANTGELF
TRBV19,TRBJ2-7,ASRDRHFISYEQY
TRBV10-1,TRBJ2-5,ASSDRLAGDLQETQY
TRBV5-1,TRBJ2-5,ASSPGLASSRETQY
TRBV5-1,TRBJ1-6,ASSLQAGYSPLH
TRBV5-1,TRBJ1-1,ASSLDGQGPTEAF
TRBV27,TRBJ1-2,ASSPPGQGLYGYT
TRBV20-1,TRBJ2-5,SAAGEETQY
TRBV5-1,TRBJ2-5,ASFPGQRQETQY
TRBV6-1,TRBJ2-3,ASSELQGTLDTQY
TRBV6-4,TRBJ1-1,ASSPRGRLDTEAF
TRBV12-3/TRBV12-4,TRBJ1-5,ASSLGRLPN